Listed here are 26 T cell receptor beta chains from one sample, sequenced in a study of T cells in localized non-small cell lung cancer (dated by TCRdb to between 2020 and 2021). Library construction relied on the immunoSEQ multiplex PCR assay. Sourced from immuneACCESS, this table was stored by TCRdb with only in-frame sequences that have V and J called. A share of the clones is absent; for the studies checked, an unresolved V gene accounts for under half, and the remainder has no known explanation. This sample is represented by 35,000 to 50,000 clones; around 79% of them were singletons. The ten most abundant clones make up over 30% of the sample. The source was PBMCs, collected before any cancer treatment. The receptor source for this set is a woman aged 40 to 75 with stage II squamous cell lung carcinoma.

The chain is built from TRBV5-1 and TRBJ2-3; tentatively, D is TRBD1 (5 bases). V gave up 4 bases and J gave up 2 bases, with 11 bases separating them. There are 14 residues in the CDR3. Per germline, CDR1 SGHRS and CDR2 YFSETQ. CDR3 amino acids: CASSPGQYTDTQYF. The CDR3 region has the DNA TGCGCCAGCAGCCCAGGACAATACACAGATACGCAGTATTTT. Full variable domain (rest looked up from reference TRBV5-1 and TRBJ2-3): KAGVTQTPRYLIKTRGQQVTLSCSPISGHRSVSWYQQTPGQGLQFLFEYFSETQRNKGNFPGRFSGRQFSNSRSEMNVSTLELGDSALYLCASSPGQYTDTQYFGPGTRLTVL.

This clone occurred a few times. V usage is TRBV5-1 and J usage is TRBJ2-7; perhaps TRBD2 as D (5 bases). This CDR3 spans 11 amino acids. Germline CDR1 and CDR2: SGHRS and YFSETQ. Trimming shortened V by 5 bases and J by 6 bases, and 9 bases separated the two germline ends. This chain's CDR3 is CASREALEQYF. The CDR3 DNA reads as TGCGCCAGCAGGGAGGCCCTCGAGCAGTACTTC.

The CDR3 loop is CASSFSGSNQPQHF. The CDR3 DNA sequence: TGTGCCAGCAGCTTTTCCGGAAGCAATCAGCCCCAGCATTTT. The chain joins TRBV7-9 to TRBJ1-5; D not resolved. The germline V gene encodes CDR1 SEHNR and CDR2 FQNEAQ (reference sequence). This CDR3 contains 14 residues. Trimming took off 3 bases at V and 1 base at J, with 7 bases between the two ends.

This clone has more than one count but fewer than ten. This chain connects TRBV19 to TRBJ2-1, with TRBD2 as a possible D gene (5 bases). The CDR3 consists of 13 residues. Germline V CDR1 and CDR2: LNHDA, SQIVND (reference sequence). V was cut by 7 bases and J by 13 bases, with 20 bases left in between. The CDR3 region has the DNA TGTGCCAGTACTATGGAGACTACCTACGAACAGTTCTTC. It codes for CASTMETTYEQFF.

This chain uses TRBV18 with TRBJ2-2, with D perhaps TRBD2 (5 bases). The CDR3 is 14 amino acids. The V gene's germline CDR1 is KGHSH and CDR2 LQKENI. V was cut by 0 bases and J by 6 bases, with 8 bases left in between. CDR3 in amino acids: CASSPPTRPGELFF. CDR3 in DNA: TGTGCCAGCTCACCACCTACTAGGCCCGGGGAGCTGTTTTTT.

The CDR3 region has the DNA TGCGCCAGCAGCCAAGGGGGGGGACAGGGGAGCGACGAGCAGTACTTC. Protein: CASSQGGGQGSDEQYF. This chain connects TRBV4-3 to TRBJ2-7; TRBD1 agrees at 10 bases. Unmatched junction bases numbered 8, after V lost 1 base and J lost 5 bases. CDR1 is LGHNA, CDR2 YSLEER, per germline. The CDR3 is 16 amino acids.

The chain employs TRBV28 and TRBJ1-5; 9 bases fit TRBD1. V gave up 5 bases and J gave up 8 bases; unmatched junction bases: 10. Looked up from germline, CDR1 is MDHEN and CDR2 is SYDVKM. CDR3 length: 15 residues. The CDR3 sequence is CASSVARDRAKPQHF. The CDR3 DNA is TGTGCCAGCAGTGTTGCCCGGGACAGGGCTAAGCCCCAGCATTTT.

This clone came up once. This may arise from a read error, as a much more abundant clone is one base away. The chain carries TRBV6-1 and TRBJ2-1, with 11 bases lining up with TRBD2. Germline CDR1 is MNHNS and CDR2 is SASEGT. V trimming: 6 bases; J trimming: 6 bases; junction bases outside the gene matches: 4. The CDR3 runs 14 residues. In DNA, the CDR3 is TGTGCCAGCAGCCCCGGGACTAGCGGCAATGAGCAGTTCTTC. This gives the protein CASSPGTSGNEQFF.

V gene TRBV29-1 combines with J gene TRBJ1-1; 7 positions match TRBD1. In germline, CDR1 is SQVTM, CDR2 ANQGSEA. The CDR3 contains 14 residues. V was clipped by 5 bases and J by 0 bases; unmatched bases: 6. The CDR3 sequence: CSVYRGGVNTEAFF. In DNA form, the CDR3 reads TGCAGCGTTTACAGGGGAGGGGTGAACACTGAAGCTTTCTTT. Supplemented by reference TRBV29-1 and TRBJ1-1, the full variable domain reads SAVISQKPSRDICQRGTSLTIQCQVDSQVTMMFWYRQQPGQSLTLIATANQGSEATYESGFVIDKFPISRPNLTFSTLTVSNMSPEDSSIYLCSVYRGGVNTEAFFGQGTRLTVV.

CDR3 sequence: CAGGTEAFF. CDR3 bases: TGCGCGGGGGGCACTGAAGCTTTCTTT. The chain employs TRBV29-1 and TRBJ1-1; possibly TRBD1 for D (5 bases). The germline gives CDR1 SQVTM, CDR2 ANQGSEA. This CDR3 is 9 amino acids long.

J is TRBJ1-2 and V is TRBV19; D remains ambiguous. Looked up from germline, CDR1 is LNHDA and CDR2 is SQIVND (reference sequence). V lost 3 bases to trimming and J lost 10 bases, with 9 bases between them. CDR3 length: 11 amino acids. The DNA of the CDR3 is TGTGCCAGTAGTATGCAAGGGTTCTACACCTTC. Residues: CASSMQGFYTF.

This chain links TRBV15 with TRBJ2-5; 14 bases are shared with TRBD2. With 5 bases clipped from V and 2 bases from J, the junction kept 7 bases outside the gene matches. CDR3 length: 17 amino acids. Per the germline V gene, CDR1 is LNHNV and CDR2 is YYDKDF (reference sequence). CDR3 coding DNA: TGTGCCACCAGCGAAGGACTAGCGGGGGGCGATCAAGAGACCCAGTACTTC. It encodes CATSEGLAGGDQETQYF.

This sequence joins TRBV5-1 and TRBJ2-5, with D maybe TRBD1 (8 bases). Germline V CDR1 and CDR2: SGHRS, YFSETQ. The V gene lost 4 bases and the J gene lost 5 bases, with 15 bases spanning the gap. This CDR3 spans 14 amino acids. Here the CDR3 reads CASSRGQGGETQYF. The CDR3 DNA is TGCGCCAGCAGCCGAGGACAGGGAGGGGAGACCCAGTACTTC.

This chain links TRBV5-8 with TRBJ1-5; D unclear. The CDR3 length is 14 residues. Germline CDR1 and CDR2: SGHTS and YDEGEE. V lost 4 bases and J lost 2, with 10 bases in between. CDR3 in DNA: TGTGCCAGCAGCGTGGACGGGGGCAATCAGCCCCAGCATTTT. Translation gives CASSVDGGNQPQHF.

The V and J genes are TRBV7-9 and TRBJ2-3; possible D gene TRBD2, 5 bases. Germline loops: CDR1 SEHNR, CDR2 FQNEAQ (reference sequence). This CDR3 contains 15 residues. Deletions cut 5 bases from V and 6 bases from J, with 18 bases between. DNA for the CDR3: TGTGCCAGCAGCCGACCGGCGGGTGCCTTGGATACGCAGTATTTT. It yields the protein CASSRPAGALDTQYF.

The chain employs TRBV2 and TRBJ1-2; D gene uncertain. V was shortened by 11 bases and J by 0 bases, with 16 bases between the two germline ends. The V gene's germline CDR1 is SNHLY and CDR2 FYNNEI. The CDR3 contains 14 residues. CDR3 residues: CAVRETLANYGYTF. CDR3 nucleotide sequence: TGTGCCGTAAGGGAGACCCTCGCTAACTATGGCTACACCTTC.

This chain uses TRBV2 with TRBJ2-2; tentatively, D is TRBD1 (5 bases). V lost 6 bases and J lost 1, with 6 bases in between. The CDR3 totals 13 residues. Germline V gives CDR1 SNHLY, CDR2 FYNNEI. CDR3: CASRQVNTGELFF. In nucleotides, the CDR3 is TGTGCCAGCAGACAGGTGAACACCGGGGAGCTGTTTTTT.

This sequence joins TRBV4-1 and TRBJ1-3; D not certain. The V and J ends lost 0 bases and 3 bases respectively, with 9 bases between them. Germline CDR1 reads MGHRA; CDR2 reads YSYEKL. CDR3 length: 15 amino acids. CDR3 sequence reads: CASSQDGGYGNTIYF. The CDR3 coding sequence is TGCGCCAGCAGCCAAGATGGCGGATATGGAAACACCATATATTTT.

V is TRBV2 and J is TRBJ2-3; TRBD1 might be the D (6 bases). The CDR3 loop spans 13 amino acids. The germline CDR1 and CDR2 sequences are SNHLY and FYNNEI. With 6 bases removed from V and 6 bases from J, the gap between germline ends came to 13 bases. The CDR3 DNA sequence: TGTGCCAGCAGGGACAGTTATTTGGATACGCAGTATTTT. Translation: CASRDSYLDTQYF.

The chain recombines TRBV7-2 with TRBJ1-4; D is perhaps TRBD1 (5 bases). CDR1 is SGHTA and CDR2 is FQGNSA in the germline V gene. CDR3 length: 14 residues. V was trimmed by 1 base and J by 7 bases, leaving 10 bases between them. The CDR3 DNA sequence: TGTGCCAGCAGCTTAGGAGACAGAAGTGAAAAACTGTTTTTT. It codes for CASSLGDRSEKLFF.

J is TRBJ2-5 and V is TRBV13; the match to TRBD2 covers 9 bases. Germline V lookup: CDR1 PRHDT, CDR2 FYEKMQ (reference sequence). V lost 4 bases, J lost 7 bases, and 13 bases stayed unmatched. The CDR3 has 16 residues. CDR3 in amino acids: CASSWPGGGDPRTQYF. The CDR3 DNA sequence: TGTGCCAGCAGCTGGCCGGGCGGGGGGGACCCACGGACCCAGTACTTC.

This clone was seen a handful of times. The chain couples TRBV5-6 to TRBJ2-1; no clear D gene. The CDR3 loop spans 13 amino acids. V gave up 0 bases and J gave up 6 bases, with 7 bases separating them. CDR1 SGHDT and CDR2 YYEEEE come from the germline V gene. CDR3 residues: CASSLESTNEQFF. For the CDR3, the DNA is TGTGCCAGCAGCTTGGAGTCGACCAATGAGCAGTTCTTC.

The V call is TRBV19, the J call TRBJ2-1; a weak D match, TRBD1 (5 bases). Trimming cost V 6 bases and J 0 bases, with 9 bases left between them. Germline-derived CDR1 and CDR2 are LNHDA and SQIVND (reference sequence). This CDR3 contains 14 residues. The CDR3 is CASSREGSYNEQFF. As DNA, the CDR3 is TGTGCCAGTAGCAGGGAAGGCTCCTACAATGAGCAGTTCTTC.

In the case of this clone: A junction end diverges from the germline sequence, so it may reflect a read error. The J gene is TRBJ2-7, the V gene TRBV28; perhaps TRBD1 as D (6 bases). From germline, CDR1 is MDHEN and CDR2 SYDVKM. The CDR3 length is 14 residues. The DNA of the CDR3 is TGTGCCAGCAGCTTATCACAGGGTTTTATCGAGCAGTACTTC. This translates into CASSLSQGFIEQYF.

The chain is built from TRBV23-1 and TRBJ2-1; the D is unclear. TRBV23-1 is identified as an open reading frame with a role that is uncertain. The CDR3 covers 14 residues. Trimming stripped 2 bases from V and 12 bases from J, with 17 bases between. The DNA of the CDR3 is TGCGCCAGCAGTCAACCGACGCTTTACTGGGGGCAGTTCTTC. This sequence encodes CASSQPTLYWGQFF.

This chain connects TRBV7-6 to TRBJ2-2; TRBD1 aligns across 12 bases. The length of the CDR3 is 16 residues. The germline gives CDR1 SGHVS, CDR2 FNYEAQ. Trimming removed 4 bases from V and 7 bases from J; junction bases left unmatched: 7. Here the CDR3 DNA reads TGTGCCAGCAGCTCCCGGGACAGGGGGCATATCGGGGAGCTGTTTTTT. It encodes CASSSRDRGHIGELFF.